These 2 T cell receptor beta chains were all obtained from the same sample, sequenced in a study of blood T cell repertoires in COVID-19. TCRdb's copy holds only in-frame clones and misses some; the assay was immunoSEQ multiplex PCR. The sample shows about 380,000 clones, approximately 90% of them seen only once. Sequencing was done on a sample of PBMCs or T cells enriched from blood (not recorded which). All receptors derive from a woman aged 18-29 years who had recovered from COVID-19.

The chain is built from TRBV25-1 and TRBJ2-3, with 7 bases aligning to TRBD2. Germline V gives CDR1 MGHDK, CDR2 SYGVNS. With 4 bases clipped from V and 2 bases from J, the junction kept 9 bases outside the gene matches. This CDR3 spans 16 amino acids. The CDR3 loop reads CASSVRAGYTTDTQYF. In DNA form, the CDR3 reads TGTGCCAGCAGTGTCCGAGCGGGGTACACCACAGATACGCAGTATTTT. The full variable domain, with the rest looked up from reference TRBV25-1 and TRBJ2-3, is EADIYQTPRYLVIGTGKKITLECSQTMGHDKMYWYQQDPGMELHLIHYSYGVNSTEKGDLSSESTVSRIRTEHFPLTLESARPSHTSQYLCASSVRAGYTTDTQYFGPGTRLTVL.

This clone was counted between two and nine times. The chain has TRBV5-1 and TRBJ2-1; 15 bases line up with TRBD2. This CDR3 has 16 residues. The junction had 8 bases not matched to a gene; V was cut back by 4 bases and J by 9 bases. Per the germline V gene, CDR1 is SGHRS and CDR2 is YFSETQ. The CDR3 DNA follows: TGCGCCAGCAGCCTGGGACTAGCGGGGGGCGACGGTGAGCAGTTCTTC. Residues: CASSLGLAGGDGEQFF. The full variable domain, completed using reference TRBV5-1 and TRBJ2-1, is KAGVTQTPRYLIKTRGQQVTLSCSPISGHRSVSWYQQTPGQGLQFLFEYFSETQRNKGNFPGRFSGRQFSNSRSEMNVSTLELGDSALYLCASSLGLAGGDGEQFFGPGTRLTVL.